This entry describes one TCR beta chain. Its cognate antigen is unknown. The record originates from a study of sequential checkpoint blockade in melanoma. Across the whole study: DNA from 91 pretreatment tumor samples underwent TCRβ immunosequencing. Study conclusions and caveats: Rising tumor T-cell fraction and clonality meant about 30 times likelier benefit.

Clones were read by immunoSEQ multiplex PCR, and TCRdb kept only the in-frame ones, dropping some. The sample records over 1,100 clones, 22% being singletons. Treatment meaning: randomized to nivolumab then ipilimumab (arm A) or the reverse (arm B). The sequence was obtained from a human donor with melanoma. Material: tumor tissue (inferred from file names), obtained from a patient given nivolumab and ipilimumab in sequence.

The CDR3 protein is CASSQASGGAMEQYF. CDR3 sequence (DNA): TGCGCCAGCAGCCAAGCTAGCGGGGGGGCGATGGAGCAGTACTTC. V gene TRBV23-1 combines with J gene TRBJ2-7; 12 bases line up with TRBD2. TRBV23-1 is classed as an ORF, of uncertain function. V gave up 6 bases and J gave up 7 bases; unmatched junction bases: 10. The CDR3 loop spans 15 amino acids.